These T cell receptor beta chains were read from a single sample in a study of T cells in Graves' hyperthyroidism and ophthalmopathy. A single record per CDR3 protein comes from TCRdb applying MiXCR to the multiplex PCR reads. The sample consists of a few hundred thousand distinct CDR3 sequences, 16% of them appearing once. Sequencing input: blood. These receptors all stem from a woman between 40 and 50 years old with Graves' ophthalmopathy. Both conserved end residues are part of each CDR3. The D gene is left open where the match is weak. Clone size is given for some rows only: seen once, a few or many times, or a class if the clone is expanded.

J gene,V gene,clone size,D gene,CDR3 protein,CDR3 DNA
TRBJ2-1,TRBV7-9,-,-,CASSSPVDNEQFF,TGTGCCAGCAGCTCCCCTGTCGACAATGAGCAGTTCTTC
TRBJ2-3,TRBV5-1,-,TRBD1,CASSLEQGAQREDTQYF,TGCGCCAGCAGCTTGGAGCAGGGGGCGCAAAGGGAAGATACGCAGTATTTT
TRBJ1-2,TRBV6-1,few,-,CASSHDVRTVYGYTF,TGTGCCAGCAGCCATGACGTGAGGACAGTCTATGGCTACACCTTC
TRBJ2-3,TRBV29-1,-,TRBD2,CSVEFARLAGGDTQYF,TGCAGCGTTGAATTTGCCCGACTAGCGGGGGGGGATACGCAGTATTTT
TRBJ2-1,TRBV5-6,few,-,CASSLAEDFPRLPVEQFF,TGTGCCAGCAGCTTGGCCGAAGACTTCCCCCGCCTTCCGGTTGAGCAGTTCTTC
TRBJ1-1,TRBV12-3/TRBV12-4,few,-,CASRMGYYTEAFF,TGTGCCAGCAGAATGGGGTACTACACTGAAGCTTTCTTT
TRBJ1-2,TRBV29-1,few,-,CSVGGGSNYGYTF,TGCAGCGTAGGAGGGGGATCTAACTATGGCTACACCTTC
TRBJ1-5,TRBV2,many,-,CASSIDRLGNNQPQHF,TGTGCCAGCAGTATCGACAGATTGGGGAACAATCAGCCCCAGCATTTT
TRBJ2-7,TRBV30,few,-,CAWSPQGNHYEQYF,TGTGCCTGGAGCCCCCAGGGGAATCACTACGAGCAGTACTTC
TRBJ2-5,TRBV7-6,many,-,CASGDKAETQYF,TGTGCCAGCGGCGACAAGGCGGAGACCCAGTACTTC
TRBJ1-5,TRBV6-1,few,-,CASLKGSGNQPQHF,TGTGCCAGCCTTAAAGGGTCGGGGAATCAGCCCCAGCATTTT
TRBJ2-5,TRBV6-1,-,TRBD2,CASSEGGGGETQYF,TGTGCCAGCAGTGAAGGGGGGGGGGGAGAGACCCAGTACTTC
TRBJ2-7,TRBV30,many,-,CAWSRDNSYEQYF,TGTGCCTGGAGTCGAGACAACTCCTACGAGCAGTACTTC
TRBJ2-1,TRBV20-1,few,-,CSARAAESPFF,TGCAGTGCTAGAGCGGCAGAAAGTCCGTTCTTC
TRBJ2-5,TRBV6-1,many,TRBD1,CANGQGETQYF,TGTGCCAACGGACAGGGAGAGACCCAGTACTTC
TRBJ2-1,TRBV7-9,many,TRBD1,CASSLSPTRGTVNNEQFF,TGTGCCAGCAGCTTATCCCCCACAAGGGGGACAGTCAACAATGAGCAGTTCTTC
TRBJ1-4,TRBV20-1,many,-,CSATTVATNEKLFF,TGCAGTGCTACCACAGTTGCAACTAATGAAAAACTGTTTTTT
TRBJ2-2,TRBV10-2,few,TRBD1,CASSPLTGVNTGELFF,TGCGCCAGCAGTCCCCTGACAGGGGTGAACACCGGGGAGCTGTTTTTT
TRBJ2-1,TRBV29-1,few,-,CSVREGGSSNEQFF,TGCAGCGTTCGGGAAGGGGGGTCGTCCAATGAGCAGTTCTTC
TRBJ1-2,TRBV3-1,many,-,CASSHGQGHGYTF,TGTGCCAGCAGCCACGGGCAGGGTCATGGCTACACCTTC
TRBJ2-7,TRBV18,many,-,CASSPSTGLGHEQYF,TGTGCCAGCTCACCCTCCACAGGGTTGGGCCACGAGCAGTACTTC
TRBJ1-5,TRBV2,many,TRBD1,CASRDRVIQPQHF,TGTGCCAGCCGGGACAGGGTGATTCAGCCCCAGCATTTT
TRBJ2-6,TRBV4-1,few,-,CASSQSQGLFSGANVLTF,TGTGCCAGCAGCCAATCTCAGGGATTATTCTCTGGGGCCAACGTCCTGACTTTC
TRBJ2-3,TRBV6-2/TRBV6-3,-,TRBD2,CASSYAGLAGVDIDTDTQYF,TGTGCCAGCAGTTACGCGGGACTAGCGGGAGTTGACATAGACACAGATACGCAGTATTTT
TRBJ1-5,TRBV19,-,-,CASSPWTHYSNQPQHF,TGTGCCAGTTCTCCCTGGACCCATTACAGCAATCAGCCCCAGCATTTT
TRBJ2-3,TRBV2,many,TRBD2,CASATGLAGVTGTDTQYF,TGTGCCAGCGCAACGGGACTAGCGGGGGTAACAGGAACAGATACGCAGTATTTT
TRBJ1-6,TRBV20-1,-,-,CSARDHRAGVNSPLHF,TGCAGTGCTAGAGATCACCGGGCAGGGGTTAATTCACCCCTCCACTTT
TRBJ2-1,TRBV7-3,many,TRBD2,CASSLIAGGNNEQFF,TGTGCCAGCAGTTTGATAGCGGGAGGGAACAATGAGCAGTTCTTC
TRBJ2-7,TRBV10-3,many,-,CAISDSHGEQYF,TGTGCCATCAGTGATTCTCACGGCGAGCAGTACTTC
TRBJ1-5,TRBV4-1,few,TRBD1,CASSQDPRQGAGQPQHF,TGCGCCAGCAGCCAAGATCCTCGACAGGGGGCAGGGCAGCCCCAGCATTTT
TRBJ2-1,TRBV2,many,-,CASSYLGNYNEQFF,TGTGCCAGCAGTTATCTAGGGAACTACAATGAGCAGTTCTTC
TRBJ2-7,TRBV6-1,few,-,CARGTFYTYEQYF,TGTGCCAGAGGGACATTCTACACCTACGAGCAGTACTTC
TRBJ1-1,TRBV11-2,many,-,CASSLRGRKNTEAFF,TGTGCCAGCAGCTTACGGGGGCGAAAGAACACTGAAGCTTTCTTT
TRBJ2-1,TRBV16,many,TRBD1,CASSRQGAGEQFF,TGTGCCAGCAGCCGACAGGGGGCTGGTGAGCAGTTCTTC
TRBJ2-5,TRBV28,few,TRBD1,CASSLLSGGETQYF,TGTGCCAGCAGTTTATTATCAGGGGGCGAGACCCAGTACTTC
TRBJ2-7,TRBV5-1,-,TRBD2,CASSLRLAGGKVYEQYF,TGCGCCAGCAGCTTGCGCCTAGCGGGAGGGAAAGTCTACGAGCAGTACTTC
TRBJ1-5,TRBV28,-,TRBD1,CASSKLGTAGQPQHF,TGTGCCAGCAGCAAGCTCGGGACAGCCGGTCAGCCCCAGCATTTT
TRBJ2-7,TRBV11-2,many,-,CASSPALAPTYEQYF,TGTGCCAGCAGCCCGGCGCTAGCGCCAACCTACGAGCAGTACTTC
TRBJ2-6,TRBV14,few,TRBD1,CASSQGTGVLRSGANVLTF,TGTGCCAGCAGCCAAGGGACAGGGGTTCTGCGGTCTGGGGCCAACGTCCTGACTTTC
TRBJ1-4,TRBV7-2,few,-,CASSRTNEKLFF,TGTGCCAGCAGCCGTACTAATGAAAAACTGTTTTTT
TRBJ2-1,TRBV5-1,-,-,CASSLLRELGNNEQFF,TGCGCCAGCAGCCTACTACGGGAGTTAGGAAACAATGAGCAGTTCTTC
TRBJ2-2,TRBV5-6,-,-,CASSLAEGAKWTGELFF,TGTGCCAGCAGCTTGGCCGAAGGGGCTAAGTGGACCGGGGAGCTGTTTTTT
TRBJ2-7,TRBV24-1,-,TRBD2,CATRWTSGREPPYEQYF,TGTGCCACCAGATGGACTAGCGGGAGGGAGCCCCCCTACGAGCAGTACTTC
TRBJ2-5,TRBV20-1,many,-,CSARDLPLRETQYF,TGCAGTGCTAGAGATCTCCCCTTGCGAGAGACCCAGTACTTC
TRBJ2-2,TRBV2,many,-,CASTATRTGELFF,TGTGCCAGCACAGCCACCCGGACCGGGGAGCTGTTTTTT
TRBJ1-2,TRBV5-1,many,-,CASSLDPGNYGYTF,TGCGCCAGCAGCTTGGATCCGGGAAACTATGGCTACACCTTC
TRBJ1-1,TRBV3-1,many,-,CASSQQGYGTEAFF,TGTGCCAGCAGCCAACAGGGTTATGGCACTGAAGCTTTCTTT
TRBJ2-7,TRBV7-6,many,TRBD2,CASSLELADAYEQYF,TGTGCCAGCAGCTTAGAACTAGCGGATGCCTACGAGCAGTACTTC
TRBJ1-5,TRBV10-2,many,-,CASSPDPGHQPQHF,TGCGCCAGCAGTCCCGACCCGGGACATCAGCCCCAGCATTTT
TRBJ1-2,TRBV6-1,few,-,CASRPNTGTLRGYTF,TGTGCCAGCAGACCAAACACAGGGACTCTTAGGGGCTACACCTTC